This TCR beta chain was captured in a study of T-cell memory formation after mild COVID-19. TCRdb redid the calling of the 5' RACE reads with MiXCR, one entry per CDR3 protein. This table holds hundreds of thousands of distinct CDR3 sequences, 20% found once. This clonotype was seen only a few times. Its antigen is currently unknown. Whole-study results and caveats: Mostly located in CM and EM were contracting CD4+ clones, with contracting CD8+ clones located in EMRA. There was a balanced CD4/CD8 profile in clones contracting day 15 to 85, and later expanders leaned CD4+.

The source material was PBMCs or a T cell subset sorted from them (not recorded which). The clonotype comes from an adult woman who had mild COVID-19 (a few samples of this study predate the infection). Cell type and time point are not known.

The CDR3 DNA follows: TGCAGCGTTGCAGGGGGCGTAGGGGAAAAACTGTTTTTT. Encoded protein: CSVAGGVGEKLFF. V gene TRBV29-1 combines with J gene TRBJ1-4; TRBD1 matches at 8 bases. With 4 bases clipped from V and 8 bases from J, the junction kept 6 bases outside the gene matches. This CDR3 region has 13 residues. Germline V gene sequence: CDR1 SQVTM, CDR2 ANQGSEA.